This T cell receptor (beta chain) was recovered during a study of a mutant IDH1 vaccine in newly diagnosed glioma. The CDR3 loop spans 14 amino acids. Germline CDR1 reads GTSNPN; CDR2 reads SVGIG (reference sequence). Comment on this clone: One end of the junction varies from germline; a read error may be responsible.

The time point is: baseline, week 1 (first vaccination visit). This sample's treatment: pre-vaccination baseline after standard-of-care therapy. Measured with immunoSEQ multiplex PCR; TCRdb has only the in-frame clones, and not every one. The data contain 75,000 to 100,000 clones, about 90% of them singletons. The specimen was PBMCs, collected from a glioma patient treated with radiotherapy, temozolomide or both. This sequence was found in a woman aged 45-65 years with glioma. V is TRBV30 and J is TRBJ1-1; tentatively, D is TRBD1 (5 bases). CDR3 loop: CANRGGLGNTEAFF. The CDR3 coding sequence is TGCGCTAATCGGGGCGGTCTAGGGAACACTGAAGCTTTCTTT.